This record looks at one T cell receptor (beta chain) sequence and its context. Antigen: not known. The data were taken from a study of graft-versus-host responses after intestinal transplantation. Clones were sequenced by immunoSEQ multiplex PCR, and TCRdb holds only the in-frame ones, with some missing. The table has approximately 82,000 clones, approximately 92% seen once. V lost 0 bases, J lost 4 bases, and 9 bases stayed unmatched. The V gene's germline CDR1 is LGHNA and CDR2 YSLEER. This CDR3 spans 17 amino acids. Sequencing used unstimulated CD8+ T cells sorted from spleen or lymph node cells, obtained before transplant. V usage is TRBV4-3 and J usage is TRBJ2-1, with 7 bases that match TRBD2. This TCR derives from a human donor who was the organ donor for an intestinal transplant. For the CDR3, the DNA is TGCGCCAGCAGCCAAGATCGGCTAGCGGCTATATACAATGAGCAGTTCTTC. This sequence encodes CASSQDRLAAIYNEQFF.